The 27 T cell receptor beta chains below were found in one sample sequenced in a study of cytomegalovirus exposure and HLA in healthy donors. The PCR was carried out with 60 Vbeta primers and 13 Jbeta primers. The method was immunoSEQ multiplex PCR; TCRdb's version includes in-frame clones alone and lacks a portion of them. The repertoire holds about 93,000 clones, with around three quarters as singletons. The sequencing input was PBMCs. The receptors here all came from a man aged 25-45 years in good health and CMV-seronegative.

The chain employs TRBV27 and TRBJ2-1; D unresolved. V lost 6 bases to trimming and J lost 7 bases, with 13 bases between them. There are 13 residues in the CDR3. The germline V gene encodes CDR1 MNHEY and CDR2 SMNVEV (reference sequence). The CDR3 region has the DNA TGTGCCAGCAGGAGAGGTACGAAAAATGAGCAGTTCTTC. It specifies CASRRGTKNEQFF.

V usage is TRBV2 and J usage is TRBJ1-2; 9 bases agree with TRBD1. Looked up from germline, CDR1 is SNHLY and CDR2 is FYNNEI. This CDR3 has 13 residues. The J segment lost 8 bases and the V segment lost 4 bases, leaving 5 bases of the junction unmatched. The chain's CDR3 is CASSVGQGAGYTF. The CDR3 nucleotides read TGTGCCAGCAGTGTGGGACAGGGTGCAGGCTACACCTTC.

J is TRBJ2-7 and V is TRBV6-5, with a tentative D call TRBD1 (5 bases). Germline V lookup: CDR1 MNHEY, CDR2 SVGAGI. Trimming removed 2 bases at V and 0 bases at J, with 11 bases between. The CDR3 has 15 amino acids. In nucleotides, the CDR3 is TGTGCCAGCAGTTACGGGCAGGGCCTCTCCTACGAGCAGTACTTC. This gives the protein CASSYGQGLSYEQYF.

The V call is TRBV18, the J call TRBJ1-5; 10 positions match TRBD1. From germline, CDR1 is KGHSH and CDR2 LQKENI. V lost 2 bases, J lost 7 bases, and 8 bases stayed unmatched. The CDR3 has 16 residues. CDR3 amino acids: CASSPTQTGGSQPQHF. In nucleotides, the CDR3 is TGTGCCAGCTCACCAACACAGACAGGGGGCAGCCAGCCCCAGCATTTT.

The chain recombines TRBV7-7 with TRBJ2-1, with no clear D. The CDR3 is 13 residues long. V lost 3 bases, J lost 4 bases, and 7 bases lay in between. Germline CDR1 is SSHAT and CDR2 is FNYEAQ (reference sequence). CDR3 region: CASSFSSYNEQFF. CDR3 DNA: TGTGCCAGCAGCTTTTCCAGTTACAATGAGCAGTTCTTC.

The chain employs TRBV18 and TRBJ2-7; a weak D match, TRBD2 (7 bases). Germline V gene lookup returns CDR1 KGHSH and CDR2 LQKENI. CDR3 length: 14 amino acids. The V gene lost 6 bases and the J gene lost 4 bases, with 16 bases spanning the gap. The DNA for the CDR3 is TGTGCCAGCTCCCAAGAGGGGGGGGTTTACGAGCAGTACTTC. This translates into CASSQEGGVYEQYF.

J is TRBJ1-5 and V is TRBV7-9; 8 bases are a match to TRBD1. The CDR3 runs 17 residues. With 0 bases clipped from V and 6 bases from J, the junction kept 10 bases outside the gene matches. Germline assignment: CDR1 SEHNR and CDR2 FQNEAQ (reference sequence). CDR3 nucleotides: TGTGCCAGCAGCTTAGCAGACAGGGGTTCCGTAGGTCAGCCCCAGCATTTT. The encoded protein is CASSLADRGSVGQPQHF. Full variable domain (missing parts from reference TRBV7-9 and TRBJ1-5): DTGVSQNPRHKITKRGQNVTFRCDPISEHNRLYWYRQTLGQGPEFLTYFQNEAQLEKSRLLSDRFSAERPKGSFSTLEIQRTEQGDSAMYLCASSLADRGSVGQPQHFGDGTRLSIL.

The chain has TRBV5-1 and TRBJ2-2, with 12 bases fitting TRBD2. The CDR3 loop spans 18 amino acids. Per the germline V gene, CDR1 is SGHRS and CDR2 is YFSETQ. The V and J ends lost 0 bases and 7 bases, in that order; junction bases with no gene match: 10. The CDR3 is CASSLVASGRAQGGELFF. CDR3 coding DNA: TGCGCCAGCAGCTTGGTGGCTAGCGGGAGGGCCCAAGGCGGGGAGCTGTTTTTT.

The chain is built from TRBV9 and TRBJ1-5; no reliable D call. Between the trimmed V and J ends, which lost 0 bases and 5 bases, there was a span of 12 bases. The V gene's germline CDR1 is SGDLS and CDR2 YYNGEE. This CDR3 contains 15 residues. The CDR3 DNA reads as TGTGCCAGCAGCGTAGGGTTCAAGGGAGATCAGCCCCAGCATTTT. It specifies CASSVGFKGDQPQHF.

The J gene is TRBJ1-4, the V gene TRBV25-1; no reliable D call. The V gene lost 1 base and the J gene lost 3 bases, with 3 bases spanning the gap. This CDR3 comprises 13 residues. Germline values: CDR1 MGHDK, CDR2 SYGVNS. The CDR3 DNA sequence: TGTGCCAGCAGTGAATCATCTAATGAAAAACTGTTTTTT. Protein: CASSESSNEKLFF.

DNA for the CDR3: TGTGCCATCAGAGACAGGGAAGCCTACGAGCAGTACTTC. Its translation: CAIRDREAYEQYF. The chain has TRBV10-3 and TRBJ2-7; 7 bases align to TRBD1. Germline values: CDR1 ENHRY, CDR2 SYGVKD. CDR3 length: 13 residues. The trim removed 6 bases at V and 2 bases at J, leaving 4 bases unmatched.

The rearrangement links TRBV19 to TRBJ2-1, with 10 bases fitting TRBD2. Germline V CDR1 and CDR2: LNHDA, SQIVND (reference sequence). Trimming took 8 bases from V and 5 from J; bases not matched to a gene: 6. The CDR3 covers 14 residues. This CDR3 is CASAGLASHNEQFF. The CDR3 DNA reads TGTGCCAGTGCGGGACTAGCGTCCCACAATGAGCAGTTCTTC. Full variable domain (missing parts from reference TRBV19 and TRBJ2-1): DGGITQSPKYLFRKEGQNVTLSCEQNLNHDAMYWYRQDPGQGLRLIYYSQIVNDFQKGDIAEGYSVSREKKESFPLTVTSAQKNPTAFYLCASAGLASHNEQFFGPGTRLTVL.

This sequence joins TRBV5-1 and TRBJ1-6; D may be TRBD1 (6 bases). CDR3 length equals 20 residues. Trimming took 4 bases from V and 2 from J, leaving 25 bases between them. Germline V gene lookup returns CDR1 SGHRS and CDR2 YFSETQ. CDR3 in amino acids: CASSIGQQDPLGAYNSPLHF. CDR3 nucleotide sequence: TGCGCCAGCAGCATAGGACAGCAGGACCCTTTGGGCGCCTATAATTCACCCCTCCACTTT.

This clone was seen more than once but under ten times. The chain is built from TRBV29-1 and TRBJ2-3, with TRBD2 matching 7 bases. V gave up 4 bases and J gave up 2 bases; unmatched junction bases: 6. The germline V gene encodes CDR1 SQVTM and CDR2 ANQGSEA. The CDR3 length is 14 residues. The CDR3 sequence: CSVGSAGSTDTQYF. In nucleotides, the CDR3 is TGCAGCGTTGGTTCAGCGGGATCCACAGATACGCAGTATTTT.

The genes are TRBV19 and TRBJ2-1, with 8 bases fitting TRBD2. CDR1 LNHDA and CDR2 SQIVND come from the germline V gene (reference sequence). The CDR3 extends over 16 amino acids. The ends lost 10 bases at V and 5 bases at J; junction bases unmatched: 16. The CDR3 bases are TGTGCCACTCAAACCCCTGTAGCGGGAAGGGACAATGAGCAGTTCTTC. It encodes CATQTPVAGRDNEQFF. Based on the CDR3 plus reference TRBV19 and TRBJ2-1, the full variable domain is DGGITQSPKYLFRKEGQNVTLSCEQNLNHDAMYWYRQDPGQGLRLIYYSQIVNDFQKGDIAEGYSVSREKKESFPLTVTSAQKNPTAFYLCATQTPVAGRDNEQFFGPGTRLTVL.

The V call is TRBV5-6, the J call TRBJ1-2, with 7 bases aligning to TRBD1. V was clipped by 1 base and J by 0 bases; unmatched bases: 9. Germline-derived CDR1 and CDR2 are SGHDT and YYEEEE. There are 17 residues in the CDR3. The CDR3 loop reads CASSLNLDRYTNYGYTF. CDR3 nucleotides: TGTGCCAGCAGCTTGAACTTGGACAGGTACACTAACTATGGCTACACCTTC.

The chain recombines TRBV4-2 with TRBJ2-5; 8 bases map to TRBD2. J was trimmed by 7 bases and V by 4 bases; bases with no gene match: 11. This CDR3 region has 15 residues. The germline V gene has CDR1 LGHNA and CDR2 YNFKEQ. DNA of the CDR3: TGTGCCAGCAGCCCGCGGACTAGCCTGAAAGGGACCCAGTACTTC. This translates into CASSPRTSLKGTQYF.

This clone was seen only once. CDR3 nucleotides: TGTGCCAGCAGCGCTGGGACAGGGGCCTACGAGCAGTACGTC. Protein sequence: CASSAGTGAYEQYV. V and J are TRBV5-6 and TRBJ2-7; TRBD1 aligns across 10 bases. The CDR3 is 14 residues long. CDR1 is SGHDT, CDR2 YYEEEE, per germline. V was pared by 4 bases and J by 2 bases, with 3 bases of the junction left unmatched.

The chain has TRBV7-8 and TRBJ2-5; maybe TRBD2 (6 bases). The CDR3 has 13 amino acids. Trimming took off 7 bases at V and 2 bases at J, with 11 bases between the two ends. The germline gives CDR1 SGHVS, CDR2 FQNEAQ. The CDR3 sequence is CASIPGLQETQYF. CDR3 coding DNA: TGTGCCAGCATCCCGGGACTTCAAGAGACCCAGTACTTC.

The rearrangement links TRBV11-3 to TRBJ1-2; the D is unclear. Germline CDR1 and CDR2: SGHNT and YENEEA. V was shortened by 5 bases and J by 1 base, with 5 bases between the two germline ends. This CDR3 contains 12 residues. This chain's CDR3 is CASSENNYGYTF. The CDR3 bases are TGTGCCAGCAGCGAGAATAACTATGGCTACACCTTC.

This rearrangement joins TRBV7-2 to TRBJ2-5, with D unclear. V lost 3 bases to trimming and J lost 5 bases, with 16 bases between them. The CDR3 is 15 residues long. Germline CDR1 and CDR2: SGHTA and FQGNSA. The CDR3 DNA reads TGTGCCAGCAGCTTTACCTACTATAGTTCGGAGACCCAGTACTTC. This gives the protein CASSFTYYSSETQYF.

The chain has TRBV6-4 and TRBJ2-2; 9 bases are shared with TRBD1. CDR1 and CDR2 from the germline V gene are MRHNA and SNTAGT. Germline trimming cut 8 bases from V and 1 base from J; bases unmatched to any gene: 5. This CDR3 is 15 amino acids long. In DNA form, the CDR3 reads TGTGCCAGCCGACCGGGACAGGGGAACACCGGGGAGCTGTTTTTT. Protein sequence: CASRPGQGNTGELFF.

This chain joins TRBV4-2 and TRBJ2-5, with 7 bases aligning to TRBD1. The DNA end lines up better with TRBJ2-7; the J call may be wrong. This CDR3 comprises 14 residues. Per germline, CDR1 LGHNA and CDR2 YNFKEQ. DNA for the CDR3: TGTGCCAGCAGCCAATCCGGACAGGACTACGAGCAGTACTTC. Translation: CASSQSGQDYEQYF.

This clone was counted once. The chain is built from TRBV19 and TRBJ2-6; 7 nucleotides align to TRBD1. Germline loops: CDR1 LNHDA, CDR2 SQIVND (reference sequence). CDR3 length: 16 residues. V lost 5 bases, J lost 5 bases, and 9 bases stayed unmatched. DNA for the CDR3: TGTGCCAGTAGTCCTGGGACAGAGATCTGGGCCAACGTCCTGACTTTC. This gives the protein CASSPGTEIWANVLTF.

The chain employs TRBV10-3 and TRBJ2-3, with TRBD2 as a possible D gene (7 bases). CDR1 is ENHRY, CDR2 SYGVKD, per germline. V was clipped by 10 bases and J by 5 bases, with 22 bases between them. This CDR3 is built from 15 residues. CDR3 amino acids: CATQEGSGGLDTQYF. CDR3 sequence (DNA): TGTGCCACCCAGGAGGGTTCGGGGGGCCTAGATACGCAGTATTTT.

The genes are TRBV6-1 and TRBJ2-7, with D unresolved. The CDR3 consists of 12 residues. V gave up 1 base and J gave up 3 bases, with 4 bases separating them. Germline CDR1 is MNHNS and CDR2 is SASEGT. The CDR3 sequence is CASSEGGYEQYV. The CDR3 DNA reads TGTGCCAGCAGTGAAGGGGGCTACGAGCAGTACGTC.

The chain uses TRBV7-9 and TRBJ2-5; D is uncertain. CDR1 is SEHNR and CDR2 is FQNEAQ in the germline V gene (reference sequence). This CDR3 spans 12 amino acids. V lost 9 bases, J lost 4 bases, and 12 bases lay in between. CDR3 sequence: CASHFLPETQYF. The DNA of the CDR3 is TGTGCCAGTCACTTTCTTCCAGAGACCCAGTACTTC. Supplemented by reference TRBV7-9 and TRBJ2-5, the full variable domain reads DTGVSQNPRHKITKRGQNVTFRCDPISEHNRLYWYRQTLGQGPEFLTYFQNEAQLEKSRLLSDRFSAERPKGSFSTLEIQRTEQGDSAMYLCASHFLPETQYFGPGTRLLVL.